This T cell receptor (beta chain) was captured by sequencing in a study of cytomegalovirus exposure and HLA in healthy donors. With V trimmed by 4 bases and J by 2 bases, 6 bases remained unmatched. The length of the CDR3 is 17 residues. Germline V gene data show CDR1 as SGHRS and CDR2 as YFSETQ. The data were produced by immunoSEQ multiplex PCR, yet TCRdb's version contains in-frame clones alone and is incomplete. The data contain around 190,000 clones, around 88% of them singletons. The clonotype originates from a woman aged 18-30 years in good health and CMV-seronegative. Sequencing was done on a sample of PBMCs. The V call is TRBV5-1, the J call TRBJ2-5; 15 nucleotides align to TRBD2. DNA for the CDR3: TGCGCCAGCAGCGGTGGACTAGCGGGAGGGCGACAAGAGACCCAGTACTTC. Translated: CASSGGLAGGRQETQYF. The whole variable domain, filled in from reference TRBV5-1 and TRBJ2-5, reads KAGVTQTPRYLIKTRGQQVTLSCSPISGHRSVSWYQQTPGQGLQFLFEYFSETQRNKGNFPGRFSGRQFSNSRSEMNVSTLELGDSALYLCASSGGLAGGRQETQYFGPGTRLLVL.